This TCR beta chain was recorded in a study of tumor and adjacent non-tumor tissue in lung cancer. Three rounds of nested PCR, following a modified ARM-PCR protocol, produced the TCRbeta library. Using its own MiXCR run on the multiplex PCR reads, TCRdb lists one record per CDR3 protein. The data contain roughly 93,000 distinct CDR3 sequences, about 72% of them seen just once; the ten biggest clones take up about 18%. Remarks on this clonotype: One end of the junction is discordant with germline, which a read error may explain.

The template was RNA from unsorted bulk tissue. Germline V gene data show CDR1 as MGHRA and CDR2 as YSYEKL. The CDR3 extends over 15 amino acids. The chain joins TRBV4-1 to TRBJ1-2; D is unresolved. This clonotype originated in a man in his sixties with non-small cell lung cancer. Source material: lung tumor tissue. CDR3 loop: CASSQASGTHYDYTF. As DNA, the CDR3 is TGCGCCAGTAGCCAAGCCTCAGGAACCCACTATGACTACACCTTC.